A selection of T cell receptor beta chains follows, all from one sample in a study of blood T cells in healthy people across ages. In TCRdb, the 5' RACE reads were re-called with MiXCR into one record per CDR3 protein. The sample has around 520,000 distinct CDR3 sequences, around a quarter seen once; the top ten hold over 3.5%. The sample was also reused in another study, on T cells of mothers and their children.

The source material was blood. Receptors were obtained from a boy aged 2 to 9 in good health. Each CDR3 is given without its conserved first and last residue. Each record gives: J gene, V gene, CDR3 protein.

TRBJ2-1	TRBV27	ASSISDFHNEQF
TRBJ2-3	TRBV20-1	SAILLRRGSTDTQY
TRBJ1-2	TRBV20-1	SAREEPTGVNYGYT
TRBJ1-2	TRBV20-1	SARAAGDYGYT
TRBJ2-3	TRBV4-3	ASSQGSGAGGTDTQY
TRBJ1-1	TRBV30	AWSVWGTGYMNTEAF
TRBJ1-1	TRBV9	ASSPSSGRTGNTEAF
TRBJ1-1	TRBV5-1	ASSLGQGAYTEAF
NA	TRBV5-6	ASSLEGRVWVSYNEQF
TRBJ2-5	TRBV5-1	ASSLGASQETQY
TRBJ1-2	TRBV9	ASSVEENYGYT
TRBJ2-2	TRBV9	ASSPRLAGGFGELF
TRBJ2-7	TRBV7-8	ASGALAGSYEQY
TRBJ2-3	TRBV5-1	ASTEEWRITDTQY
TRBJ1-4	TRBV12-5	ASGLTGLLTNEKLF
TRBJ2-3	TRBV9	ASSVQGSPDTQY
TRBJ1-6	TRBV7-9	ASSLAGPDGSPLH
TRBJ2-5	TRBV4-3	ASSQRGQETQY
TRBJ2-6	TRBV6-1	ASSAGLSGANVLT
TRBJ2-5	TRBV12-3/TRBV12-4	ASSGLAEGDGETQY
TRBJ1-1	TRBV5-1	ASSLVGLGGTEAF
TRBJ2-2	TRBV7-2	ASSQDRGATGELF
TRBJ1-2	TRBV18	ASSPPPRGNYGYT
TRBJ2-7	TRBV2	ASRASTGGVSYEQY
TRBJ2-7	TRBV4-1	ASSLSEFGAYEQY
TRBJ2-7	TRBV3-1	ASSQGPSETYEQY